This T cell receptor beta chain is from a study of cytomegalovirus exposure and HLA in healthy donors. The overall study: Around 200 million T cells yielded about 120 million unique TCR beta sequences, as an earlier analysis found.

PCR involved 60 Vbeta and 13 Jbeta primers. Original processing methods: It was a later analysis that counted 79 million or so unique TCR beta chains, of which some 9.9 million were shared. Libraries were prepared by immunoSEQ multiplex PCR; TCRdb keeps only in-frame clonotypes and omits some of them. V and J calls and clone size are as listed in that table; D and trimming were resolved from the DNA. The sample records about 150,000 clones, under 75% being singletons. This clone was detected only a few times. Its cognate antigen is unknown. Study-wide points: Diagnosis of cytomegalovirus status made by the classifier reportedly showed high specificity and sensitivity. In a later analysis, TCR association rates varied by HLA locus: DRB1 most, HLA-C fewest.

The sequence was obtained from a woman in her fifties or sixties in good health and CMV-seropositive. The sample was PBMCs.

The CDR3: CAIRPGTGEYEQYF. In DNA, the CDR3 is TGTGCCATCAGACCCGGGACAGGGGAATACGAGCAGTACTTC. The chain carries TRBV10-3 and TRBJ2-7; 10 positions agree with TRBD1. V lost 6 bases and J lost 4; bases outside the gene matches: 6. The CDR3 runs to 14 residues. Germline values: CDR1 ENHRY, CDR2 SYGVKD.